The following is a TCR beta chain sequence with its context. What it binds is not known. The sample is drawn from a study of a mutant IDH1 vaccine in newly diagnosed glioma. Study-wide context: Of the patients given treatment, roughly 62% were male and 37.5% were female, and a mean age of about 44 years was recorded. Visit V12 happened at week 35; visit V13 happened at week 47.

Profiling relied on immunoSEQ multiplex PCR, and the TCRdb table lists in-frame clones only, not all of them. The sample includes about 48,000 clones, 65% to 85% of them seen just once. This sample's time point: week 35, safety follow-up. One vaccine dose held 300 ug of mutant IDH1 20-mer peptide and came with topical imiquimod. Patients, over weeks 1, 3, 5, 7, 11, 15, 19 and 23, received a total of eight vaccinations. CDR1 and CDR2 (germline): SGDLS, YYNGEE. The V segment lost 6 bases and the J segment 2 bases; nucleotides outside the gene matches: 10. This CDR3 comprises 17 residues. The source was PBMCs, collected from a glioma patient whose treatment included an IDH1 peptide vaccine. This sequence was found in a man aged 40-49 years with glioma. This chain uses TRBV9 with TRBJ2-1; 11 bases align to TRBD2. CDR3 sequence: CASNQGASGGTYNEQFF. DNA for the CDR3: TGTGCCAGCAACCAAGGAGCTAGCGGGGGGACCTACAATGAGCAGTTCTTC.